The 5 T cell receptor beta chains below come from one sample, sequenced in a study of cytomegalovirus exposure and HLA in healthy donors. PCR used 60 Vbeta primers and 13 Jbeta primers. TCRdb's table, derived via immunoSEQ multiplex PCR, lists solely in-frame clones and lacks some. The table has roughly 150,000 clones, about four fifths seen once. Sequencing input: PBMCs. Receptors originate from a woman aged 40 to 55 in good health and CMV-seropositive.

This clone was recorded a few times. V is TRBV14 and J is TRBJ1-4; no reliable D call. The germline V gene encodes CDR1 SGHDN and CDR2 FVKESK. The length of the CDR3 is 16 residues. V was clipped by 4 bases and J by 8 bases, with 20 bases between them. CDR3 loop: CASSRGRRSGEEKLFF. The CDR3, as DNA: TGTGCCAGCAGCCGTGGGCGGAGGTCCGGGGAAGAAAAACTGTTTTTT.

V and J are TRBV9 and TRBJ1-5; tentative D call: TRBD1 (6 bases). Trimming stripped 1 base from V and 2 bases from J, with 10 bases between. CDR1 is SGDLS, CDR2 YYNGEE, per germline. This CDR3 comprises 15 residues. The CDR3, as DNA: TGTGCCAGCAGCGTAATGGGGGGGCGCAATCAGCCCCAGCATTTT. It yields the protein CASSVMGGRNQPQHF.

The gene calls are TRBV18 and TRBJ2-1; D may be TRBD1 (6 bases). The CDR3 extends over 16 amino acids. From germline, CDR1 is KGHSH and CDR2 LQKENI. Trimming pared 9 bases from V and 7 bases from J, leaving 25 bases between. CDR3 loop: CASPGGTQGIANEQFF. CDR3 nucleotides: TGTGCCAGTCCCGGCGGTACACAGGGAATAGCAAATGAGCAGTTCTTC.

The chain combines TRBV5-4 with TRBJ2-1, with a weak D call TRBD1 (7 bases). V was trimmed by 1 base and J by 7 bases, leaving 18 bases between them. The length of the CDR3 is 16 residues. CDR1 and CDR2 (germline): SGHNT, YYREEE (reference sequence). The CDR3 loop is CASSLKILATGNEQFF. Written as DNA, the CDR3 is TGTGCCAGCAGCTTGAAAATCCTAGCGACAGGGAATGAGCAGTTCTTC.

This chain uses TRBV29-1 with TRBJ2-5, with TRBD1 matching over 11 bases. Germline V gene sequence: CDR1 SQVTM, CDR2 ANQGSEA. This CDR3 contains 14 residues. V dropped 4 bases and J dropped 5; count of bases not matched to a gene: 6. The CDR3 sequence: CSVVRGTGGETQYF. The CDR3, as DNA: TGCAGCGTTGTAAGAGGGACAGGGGGGGAGACCCAGTACTTC.